The following is a T cell receptor beta chain sequence with its context. These data belong to a study of T cell responses to AZD1222 COVID-19 vaccine. The assay was immunoSEQ multiplex PCR, and TCRdb's table has in-frame clones only and misses some. This table has over 150,000 clones, around 90% appearing once. The CDR3 is 12 amino acids. CDR1 is LGHDT and CDR2 is YNNKEL in the germline V gene (reference sequence). Trimming took off 3 bases at V and 3 bases at J, with 5 bases between the two ends. The chain links TRBV3-1 (or the pseudogene TRBV3-2) to TRBJ1-2; a weak D match, TRBD1 (5 bases). The input for sequencing was peripheral blood, taken on day 0 of AZD1222 vaccination. The sequence was collected from an adult in good health. The CDR3 DNA sequence: TGTGCCAGCAGCCAGACAGACTATGGCTACACCTTC. Its protein is CASSQTDYGYTF.